This T cell receptor beta chain stems from a study of technical replicates of blood from several donors. The table came from immunoSEQ multiplex PCR; TCRdb's copy has only in-frame clones and leaves some out. Among about 84,000 clones listed, roughly 97% were seen once. V gave up 4 bases and J gave up 2 bases, with 15 bases separating them. The CDR3 totals 16 residues. From germline, CDR1 is LNHDA and CDR2 SQIVND (reference sequence). Sequencing was performed on T cells isolated from PBMCs. The chain carries TRBV19 and TRBJ2-1, with D perhaps matching TRBD1 (5 bases). The clonotype originates from a human donor in good health. This chain's CDR3 is CASSTGASPPYNEQFF. Written as DNA, the CDR3 is TGTGCCAGTAGTACTGGGGCTAGTCCCCCCTACAATGAGCAGTTCTTC.